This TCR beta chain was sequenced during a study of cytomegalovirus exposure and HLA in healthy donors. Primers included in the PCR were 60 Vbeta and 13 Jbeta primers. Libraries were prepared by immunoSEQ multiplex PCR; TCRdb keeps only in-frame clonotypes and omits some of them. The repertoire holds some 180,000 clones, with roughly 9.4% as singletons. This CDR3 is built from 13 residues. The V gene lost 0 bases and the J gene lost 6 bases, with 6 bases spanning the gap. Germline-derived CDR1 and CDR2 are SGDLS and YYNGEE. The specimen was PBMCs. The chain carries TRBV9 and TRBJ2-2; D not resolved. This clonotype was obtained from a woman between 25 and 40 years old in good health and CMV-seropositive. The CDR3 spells CASSVDNAGELFF. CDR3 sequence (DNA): TGTGCCAGCAGCGTAGACAACGCCGGGGAGCTGTTTTTT.